These T cell receptor beta chains were read from a single sample in a study of T cell responses to AZD1222 COVID-19 vaccine. Sequencing was performed with immunoSEQ multiplex PCR; in TCRdb, only in-frame clones are kept and a portion is missing. This sample carries some 130,000 clones, about 90% of them seen once, and the ten largest clones take less than 3.5%. This specimen was peripheral blood, taken 28 days after the second AZD1222 dose. These receptors originate from an adult who received the AZD1222 COVID-19 vaccine. Each CDR3 is given with its conserved first and last residue. A D gene is named only where the DNA matches it firmly. A clone size is listed for some rows: how often the clone was seen (once, few, many), or a class if it is expanded.

- - 13 TRBJ1-1 TRBV5-8 CASRYRGNTEAFF TGTGCCAGCCGCTACCGAGGGAACACTGAAGCTTTCTTT
- once 16 TRBJ2-3 TRBV21-1 CASSLSPGQGPDTQYF TGTGCCAGCAGCCTATCCCCGGGACAGGGCCCAGATACGCAGTATTTT
- - 13 TRBJ1-3 TRBV7-2 CASSSGSSNTIYF TGTGCCAGCAGTTCGGGCTCTTCGAACACCATATATTTT
- - 14 TRBJ1-2 TRBV28 CASSPLGDSYGYTF TGTGCCAGCAGTCCTTTAGGGGATTCCTATGGCTACACCTTC
- - 13 TRBJ1-5 TRBV7-9 CASSPDRDQPQHF TGTGCCAGCAGCCCGGACAGAGATCAGCCCCAGCATTTT
- - 15 TRBJ1-1 TRBV4-3 CASSQLGTTRGRAFF TGCGCCAGCAGCCAACTTGGGACAACCAGAGGGAGAGCTTTCTTT
TRBD1 - 11 TRBJ1-1 TRBV29-1 CSATGTGEAFF TGCAGCGCTACCGGGACAGGTGAAGCTTTCTTT
- - 12 TRBJ2-1 TRBV27 CASSSSRVEQFF TGTGCCAGCAGTTCCTCTAGAGTTGAGCAGTTCTTC
- - 16 TRBJ2-1 TRBV28 CASSLFGRAAYNEQFF TGTGCCAGCAGTTTATTCGGCAGGGCGGCCTACAATGAGCAGTTCTTC
- - 12 TRBJ2-1 TRBV10-3 CAIRADYNEQFF TGTGCCATCAGAGCAGACTACAATGAGCAGTTCTTC
- - 15 TRBJ1-1 TRBV18 CASSPDGQKNTEAFF TGTGCCAGCTCACCGGACGGGCAGAAGAACACTGAAGCTTTCTTT
- few 13 TRBJ1-5 TRBV14 CASSQGSNQPQHF TGTGCCAGCAGCCAGGGGAGCAATCAGCCCCAGCATTTT
- - 16 TRBJ2-1 TRBV19 CASRKGGGALYNEQFF TGTGCCAGTAGAAAAGGAGGGGGGGCCCTCTACAATGAGCAGTTCTTC
- - 14 TRBJ1-4 TRBV19 CASSIGGLKEKLFF TGTGCCAGTAGTATTGGGGGACTGAAGGAAAAACTGTTTTTT
- - 14 TRBJ2-4 TRBV9 CASSDSAISNIQYF TGTGCCAGCAGCGATTCGGCGATCTCAAACATTCAGTACTTC
TRBD1 few 13 TRBJ1-2 TRBV27 CASSSQGAGGYTF TGTGCCAGCAGTTCCCAGGGGGCCGGAGGCTACACCTTC
- - 13 TRBJ2-7 TRBV6-1 CASSEAPTYEQYF TGTGCCAGCAGTGAAGCCCCCACCTACGAGCAGTACTTC
- - 13 TRBJ2-2 TRBV12-3/TRBV12-4 CASSTNSLGELFF TGTGCCAGCAGTACCAACTCCCTCGGGGAGCTGTTTTTT
TRBD1 once 17 TRBJ1-1 TRBV7-8 CASSFPGQGAMNTEAFF TGTGCCAGCAGCTTTCCGGGACAGGGGGCCATGAACACTGAAGCTTTCTTT
- - 12 TRBJ2-7 TRBV30 CAWGKAQGIQYF TGTGCCTGGGGCAAGGCGCAGGGTATTCAGTACTTC
- - 16 TRBJ1-5 TRBV19 CASSTAMRGVNQPQHF TGTGCCAGTAGTACCGCAATGAGGGGCGTAAATCAGCCCCAGCATTTT
- - 16 TRBJ1-5 TRBV18 CASSPLGTTGNQPQHF TGTGCCAGCTCACCACTCGGAACAACAGGCAATCAGCCCCAGCATTTT
- few 13 TRBJ1-1 TRBV3-1/TRBV3-2 CASSQALGTEAFF TGTGCCAGCAGCCAAGCCCTGGGGACTGAAGCTTTCTTT
- - 12 TRBJ1-6 TRBV6-5 CASRGPNSPLHF TGTGCCAGCAGGGGGCCCAATTCACCCCTCCACTTT
- - 13 TRBJ1-5 TRBV2 CASNGVGVQPQHF TGTGCCAGTAATGGGGTGGGGGTTCAGCCCCAGCATTTT
TRBD2 - 17 TRBJ2-1 TRBV24-1 CATSDPASGSTYNEQFF TGTGCCACCAGTGACCCGGCTAGCGGGAGCACGTACAATGAGCAGTTCTTC
TRBD2 few 16 TRBJ2-1 TRBV3-1/TRBV3-2 CASSIENGLAVHEQFF TGTGCCAGCAGCATAGAGAATGGACTAGCTGTCCATGAGCAGTTCTTC
TRBD1 few 16 TRBJ1-4 TRBV5-6 CASSRPTTGANEKLFF TGTGCCAGCAGCCGTCCGACTACAGGGGCTAATGAAAAACTGTTTTTT
TRBD1 - 15 TRBJ2-7 TRBV19 CASSPYGTGGREQYF TGTGCCAGTAGTCCTTACGGGACAGGGGGCCGCGAGCAGTACTTC
TRBD2 - 16 TRBJ2-1 TRBV19 CASSILGTSGKNEQFF TGTGCCAGTAGTATTCTAGGGACTAGCGGGAAGAATGAGCAGTTCTTC
TRBD1 - 13 TRBJ1-2 TRBV6-5 CASSSRQGRGYTF TGTGCCAGCAGTTCAAGACAGGGACGTGGCTACACCTTC
- - 16 TRBJ1-1 TRBV12-5 CASGLVVGGQATEAFF TGTGCTAGTGGTTTGGTAGTGGGGGGGCAAGCGACTGAAGCTTTCTTT
- - 17 TRBJ1-2 TRBV11-2 CASSPHRTGVPNYGYTF TGTGCCAGCAGCCCACATAGGACGGGGGTACCTAACTATGGCTACACCTTC
- once 16 TRBJ1-1 TRBV7-2 CASSSLPGGRGTEAFF TGTGCCAGCAGCTCCTTGCCCGGGGGGCGCGGTACTGAAGCTTTCTTT
- - 15 TRBJ1-6 TRBV3-1/TRBV3-2 CASSQGSQRNSPLHF TGTGCCAGCAGCCAAGGATCTCAGCGTAATTCACCCCTCCACTTT
- - 14 TRBJ2-3 TRBV29-1 CSISGTASTDTQYF TGCAGCATTTCCGGGACTGCCAGCACAGATACGCAGTATTTT
- - 13 TRBJ1-2 TRBV7-3 CASSLEAGDGYTF TGTGCCAGCAGCTTAGAGGCCGGGGACGGCTACACCTTC
- - 14 TRBJ1-4 TRBV30 CAWMGAATNEKLFF TGTGCCTGGATGGGGGCTGCAACTAATGAAAAACTGTTTTTT
TRBD1 - 16 TRBJ1-2 TRBV28 CASSSVPGQGNYGYTF TGTGCCAGCAGTTCGGTCCCGGGACAGGGGAACTATGGCTACACCTTC
TRBD1 - 17 TRBJ2-2 TRBV7-2 CASSLGGQGASTGELFF TGTGCCAGCAGCTTGGGCGGGCAGGGGGCTTCCACCGGGGAGCTGTTTTTT
- - 17 TRBJ2-2 TRBV4-3 CASSQGWRDSLTGELFF TGCGCCAGCAGCCAAGGTTGGAGGGACAGCCTTACCGGGGAGCTGTTTTTT
- - 16 TRBJ2-2 TRBV27 CASSDRGRANTGELFF TGTGCCAGCAGTGACCGGGGCAGAGCGAACACCGGGGAGCTGTTTTTT
- - 13 TRBJ1-6 TRBV11-3 CASSPTANSPLHF TGTGCCAGCAGCCCAACAGCTAATTCACCCCTCCACTTT
TRBD1 few 16 TRBJ1-2 TRBV2 CASSGGTGVNNYGYTF TGTGCCAGCAGTGGGGGGACAGGCGTCAATAACTATGGCTACACCTTC
- - 13 TRBJ1-2 TRBV6-1 CASSEGTFYGYTF TGTGCCAGCAGTGAAGGGACATTCTATGGCTACACCTTC
- - 18 TRBJ1-6 TRBV28 CASSLAARASSYNSPLHF TGTGCCAGCAGTTTAGCCGCCCGGGCAAGCTCCTATAATTCACCCCTCCACTTT